The clone carrying this T cell receptor (beta chain) was seen more than once but under ten times. The sample originates from a study of blood T cell repertoires in COVID-19. This table comes from immunoSEQ multiplex PCR, and its TCRdb copy is limited to in-frame clones, with some not included. The table lists 200,000 to 250,000 clones, 65% to 85% of them singletons. V was pared by 4 bases and J by 2 bases, with 9 bases of the junction left unmatched. Per germline, CDR1 SGDLS and CDR2 YYNGEE. CDR3 length equals 16 residues. The origin of this receptor is a woman aged 80 or over with acute or convalescent COVID-19. The gene calls are TRBV9 and TRBJ1-3; 7 bases map to TRBD1. What was sequenced was peripheral blood. CDR3 nucleotides: TGTGCCAGCAGCCCCGGGGACAGCGAGACTGGAAACACCATATATTTT. Protein sequence: CASSPGDSETGNTIYF. Together with reference TRBV9 and TRBJ1-3, the CDR3 gives the full variable domain: DSGVTQTPKHLITATGQRVTLRCSPRSGDLSVYWYQQSLDQGLQFLIQYYNGEERAKGNILERFSAQQFPDLHSELNLSSLELGDSALYFCASSPGDSETGNTIYFGEGSWLTVV.